These 22 T cell receptor beta chains share one sample of origin, sequenced in a study of response to subunit inactivated influenza vaccine. TCRdb re-called the RT-PCR reads with MiXCR, one entry per CDR3 protein. In the table there are over 300,000 distinct CDR3 sequences, 21% of which are singletons. The sample here was PBMCs from blood, taken less than 22 months after vaccination. Every receptor here comes from a man aged 50 to 75 who received an inactivated influenza vaccine.

There are many counts of this clonotype. This rearrangement joins TRBV21-1 to TRBJ2-2; the table assigns TRBD1, which was not confirmed against the DNA. TRBV21-1 is described as a pseudogene. The CDR3 totals 17 residues. The CDR3 loop reads CASSDQRRGVRTGELFF. The CDR3 nucleotides are TGTGCCAGCAGCGACCAGAGAAGAGGGGTTCGCACCGGGGAGCTGTTTTTT.

There are many counts of this clonotype. V usage is TRBV7-2 and J usage is TRBJ2-7; TRBD2 matches 10 bases. CDR3 length: 15 amino acids. With 1 base clipped from V and 1 base from J, the junction kept 1 base outside the gene matches. The germline V gene has CDR1 SGHTA and CDR2 FQGNSA. CDR3 residues: CASSLGTSGSYEQYF. The CDR3 DNA is TGTGCCAGCAGCTTAGGGACTAGCGGATCCTACGAGCAGTACTTC.

The chain employs TRBV5-1 and TRBJ1-1; 7 bases are a match to TRBD1. The V segment lost 2 bases and the J segment 4 bases; nucleotides outside the gene matches: 8. The CDR3 has 15 residues. Germline CDR1 and CDR2: SGHRS and YFSETQ. CDR3 in amino acids: CASSFKATGSTEAFF. The CDR3 region has the DNA TGCGCCAGCAGCTTTAAAGCGACAGGGTCCACTGAAGCTTTCTTT.

The chain combines TRBV7-6 with TRBJ1-4; a weak D match, TRBD1 (5 bases). CDR1 and CDR2 from the germline V gene are SGHVS and FNYEAQ. The length of the CDR3 is 14 residues. V was shortened by 3 bases and J by 2 bases, with 7 bases between the two germline ends. The CDR3 region has the DNA TGTGCCAGCAGCTTCAGGGTGACTAATGAAAAACTGTTTTTT. Protein product: CASSFRVTNEKLFF. Full variable domain (outside the CDR3, taken from reference TRBV7-6 and TRBJ1-4): GAGVSQSPRYKVTKRGQDVALRCDPISGHVSLYWYRQALGQGPEFLTYFNYEAQQDKSGLPNDRFSAERPEGSISTLTIQRTEQRDSAMYRCASSFRVTNEKLFFGSGTQLSVL.

The gene calls are TRBV6-1 and TRBJ2-1, with TRBD2 matching 8 bases. Germline CDR1 is MNHNS and CDR2 is SASEGT. The ends lost 7 bases at V and 2 bases at J; junction bases unmatched: 4. The CDR3 is 14 residues long. The CDR3 DNA sequence: TGTGCCAGCAAAGCGGGGGTTACCTACAATGAGCAGTTCTTC. It translates to CASKAGVTYNEQFF.

The chain carries TRBV2 and TRBJ2-3; tentatively, D is TRBD1 (5 bases). Germline lookup yields CDR1 SNHLY and CDR2 FYNNEI. The CDR3 is 15 residues long. V was trimmed by 0 bases and J by 6 bases, leaving 13 bases between them. The CDR3 protein is CASSEAGQGYDTQYF. The CDR3 nucleotides read TGTGCCAGCAGTGAAGCGGGGCAGGGATACGATACGCAGTATTTT.

This clonotype has at least ten counts. The chain combines TRBV5-6 with TRBJ1-1; D gene unclear. The CDR3 extends over 16 amino acids. V was cut by 0 bases and J by 0 bases, with 12 bases left in between. From germline, CDR1 is SGHDT and CDR2 YYEEEE. The DNA of the CDR3 is TGTGCCAGCAGCTTGGGCGCAGGTCTACTGAACACTGAAGCTTTCTTT. Its translation is CASSLGAGLLNTEAFF.

This clonotype was recorded at least ten times. V usage is TRBV18 and J usage is TRBJ1-1; no firm D call. The CDR3 sequence is 13 residues long. Trimming pared 2 bases from V and 2 bases from J, leaving 6 bases between. The germline V gene encodes CDR1 KGHSH and CDR2 LQKENI. The DNA for the CDR3 is TGTGCCAGCTCACCAACCCGAAACACTGAAGCTTTCTTT. This translates into CASSPTRNTEAFF.

This clonotype was detected a few times. V and J are TRBV11-2 and TRBJ1-3; no clear D gene. The CDR3 totals 15 residues. Trimming took off 0 bases at V and 0 bases at J, with 6 bases between the two ends. Germline loops: CDR1 SGHAT, CDR2 FQNNGV. The CDR3 sequence is CASSLDRFSGNTIYF. CDR3 coding DNA: TGTGCCAGCAGCTTAGACCGGTTCTCTGGAAACACCATATATTTT.

The sample holds a few counts of this clonotype. The chain joins TRBV12-3 or TRBV12-4 to TRBJ1-1; tentatively, D is TRBD1 (5 bases). Trimming cost V 3 bases and J 14 bases, with 13 bases left between them. CDR3 length: 11 amino acids. CDR3 amino acids: CASSFGAHGFF. The DNA for the CDR3 is TGTGCCAGCAGTTTTGGGGCCCATGGCTTCTTT.

For the CDR3, the DNA is TGTGCCAGCACTCCCATGGGACAGTCGGGCACTGAAGCTTTCTTT. Its translation is CASTPMGQSGTEAFF. This chain uses TRBV9 with TRBJ1-1; 7 bases match TRBD1. CDR1 is SGDLS, CDR2 YYNGEE, per germline. The CDR3 contains 15 residues. Germline trimming cut 6 bases from V and 4 bases from J; bases unmatched to any gene: 12. The entire variable domain, with the rest obtained from reference TRBV9 and TRBJ1-1, is as follows: DSGVTQTPKHLITATGQRVTLRCSPRSGDLSVYWYQQSLDQGLQFLIQYYNGEERAKGNILERFSAQQFPDLHSELNLSSLELGDSALYFCASTPMGQSGTEAFFGQGTRLTVV.

The chain links TRBV5-5 to TRBJ1-1; possibly TRBD1 for D (5 bases). V lost 3 bases and J 8 bases, leaving 14 bases between the germline ends. Germline lookup yields CDR1 SGHKS and CDR2 YYEKEE (reference sequence). The CDR3 loop spans 13 amino acids. As DNA, the CDR3 is TGTGCCAGCAGCTCGTACACCGGGACCGAAGCTTTCTTT. It translates to CASSSYTGTEAFF.

CDR3: CASSLSSRGNTEAFF. Here the CDR3 DNA reads TGTGCCAGCAGTTTATCGTCGCGGGGAAACACTGAAGCTTTCTTT. The V call is TRBV27, the J call TRBJ1-1; D remains unclear. The CDR3 has 15 amino acids. Germline CDR1 and CDR2: MNHEY and SMNVEV (reference sequence). The V end lost 0 bases, the J end lost 2 bases, and 10 bases lay between the germline ends.

This clonotype occurred a few times. The V and J genes are TRBV11-2 and TRBJ2-3, with TRBD2 matching over 14 bases. Germline V gene lookup returns CDR1 SGHAT and CDR2 FQNNGV. This CDR3 is 21 amino acids long. With V trimmed by 0 bases and J by 6 bases, 17 bases remained unmatched. The CDR3 nucleotides read TGTGCCAGCAGCTTAGATCGTTGGACAGCTCCGGGACTAGCGGGAGCCGATACGCAGTATTTT. Its protein is CASSLDRWTAPGLAGADTQYF.

This clonotype was picked up many times. The genes are TRBV11-2 and TRBJ1-6; no clear D. From germline, CDR1 is SGHAT and CDR2 FQNNGV. Trimming removed 5 bases from V and 0 bases from J, with 20 bases in between. This CDR3 contains 19 residues. CDR3 DNA: TGTGCCAGCAGCCCCCGTGGGTGGGGTTCGAGCTCCTATAATTCACCCCTCCACTTT. Protein: CASSPRGWGSSSYNSPLHF.

This chain connects TRBV6-5 to TRBJ2-4; D might be TRBD1 (6 bases). CDR3 size: 14 residues. Germline V gives CDR1 MNHEY, CDR2 SVGAGI. V lost 0 bases to trimming and J lost 7 bases, with 10 bases between them. This chain's CDR3 is CASSYSSRGNIQYF. The CDR3 DNA reads as TGTGCCAGCAGTTACTCCTCGAGGGGGAACATTCAGTACTTC.

The V gene is TRBV7-3, the J gene TRBJ2-3, with TRBD2 matching 13 bases. The CDR3 runs 17 residues. V gave up 4 bases and J gave up 4 bases; unmatched junction bases: 8. Germline assignment: CDR1 SGHTA and CDR2 FQGTGA. This CDR3 is CASSSRGLAGVPDTQYF. The DNA of the CDR3 is TGTGCCAGCAGCTCACGCGGACTAGCGGGAGTCCCAGATACGCAGTATTTT.

This clonotype was observed a few times. The chain is built from TRBV10-3 and TRBJ2-3, with 8 positions matching TRBD2. This CDR3 region has 15 residues. The junction had 8 bases not matched to a gene; V was cut back by 3 bases and J by 6 bases. Germline CDR1 ENHRY, CDR2 SYGVKD. CDR3 protein: CAISDSREVTDTQYF. In nucleotides, the CDR3 is TGTGCCATCAGTGATTCGCGGGAGGTTACCGATACGCAGTATTTT.

The chain uses TRBV19 and TRBJ2-5; the match to TRBD1 covers 9 bases. This CDR3 spans 15 amino acids. Losses at the gene ends were 4 bases for V and 8 bases for J; bases not matched to a gene: 11. Germline loops: CDR1 LNHDA, CDR2 SQIVND (reference sequence). CDR3 DNA: TGTGCCAGTAGTACCCAGACAGGGGGTGGAGGTACCCAGTACTTC. Residues: CASSTQTGGGGTQYF. The full variable domain, rest sourced from reference TRBV19 and TRBJ2-5, is DGGITQSPKYLFRKEGQNVTLSCEQNLNHDAMYWYRQDPGQGLRLIYYSQIVNDFQKGDIAEGYSVSREKKESFPLTVTSAQKNPTAFYLCASSTQTGGGGTQYFGPGTRLLVL.

The chain is built from TRBV4-3 and TRBJ2-5, with D hard to call. V was pared by 0 bases and J by 0 bases, with 8 bases between. Germline CDR1 is LGHNA and CDR2 is YSLEER. The CDR3 totals 15 residues. The DNA for the CDR3 is TGCGCCAGCAGCCAAGATTTAGGTTACCAAGAGACCCAGTACTTC. Translated: CASSQDLGYQETQYF.

This clonotype was counted only a few times. The chain combines TRBV4-3 with TRBJ1-5; possible D gene TRBD1, 6 bases. V was cut by 4 bases and J by 0 bases, with 13 bases left in between. The CDR3 consists of 16 residues. CDR1 is LGHNA and CDR2 is YSLEER in the germline V gene. The CDR3, as DNA: TGCGCCAGCAGCCCCTTCCGGACAGATAGCAATCAGCCCCAGCATTTT. Amino acid sequence: CASSPFRTDSNQPQHF.

The rearrangement joins TRBV6-1 to TRBJ2-5; weak D call: TRBD1 (6 bases). The CDR3 runs 13 residues. Germline V gives CDR1 MNHNS, CDR2 SASEGT. Between the trimmed V and J ends, which lost 5 bases and 4 bases, there was a span of 11 bases. The CDR3 loop reads CASSPNRAETQYF. The CDR3 coding sequence is TGTGCCAGCAGTCCTAACAGGGCAGAGACCCAGTACTTC.